One and the same sample provided the 7 T cell receptor beta chains below, sequenced in a study of CD8 T cells in ankylosing spondylitis. Via MiXCR, TCRdb re-called the 5' RACE reads, giving one row per CDR3 protein. This table has 200,000 to 250,000 distinct CDR3 sequences, about 26% appearing once. The sequencing sample was made of blood, either unsorted or a sorted T cell fraction (not recorded which). The receptor set was obtained from a male donor with ankylosing spondylitis or in good health (not recorded which).

This clonotype was seen a handful of times. V gene TRBV5-1 combines with J gene TRBJ2-3; 10 bases line up with TRBD1. The CDR3 sequence is 15 residues long. Germline V gene lookup returns CDR1 SGHRS and CDR2 YFSETQ. V lost 4 bases and J lost 5; bases outside the gene matches: 7. CDR3 DNA: TGCGCCAGCAGCCGGGACAGGGGAGCCGAAGATACGCAGTATTTT. Translated: CASSRDRGAEDTQYF.

The V call is TRBV29-1, the J call TRBJ2-1, with D tentatively TRBD1 or TRBD2 (5 bases each). With 1 base removed from V and 13 bases from J, the gap between germline ends came to 17 bases. This CDR3 has 13 residues. The germline CDR1 and CDR2 sequences are SQVTM and ANQGSEA. The CDR3 region is CSVEVQERDRQFF. Here the CDR3 DNA reads TGCAGCGTTGAAGTCCAGGAGAGGGACCGACAGTTCTTC.

The genes are TRBV18 and TRBJ2-7; tentative D call: TRBD1 (7 bases). V lost 6 bases, J lost 3 bases, and 18 bases lay in between. Germline CDR1 and CDR2: KGHSH and LQKENI. The CDR3 length is 15 residues. The CDR3 is CASSATGFSGYEQYF. CDR3 nucleotides: TGTGCCAGCTCCGCGACAGGGTTTAGCGGCTACGAGCAGTACTTC.

This rearrangement joins TRBV20-1 to TRBJ2-1; 13 bases agree with TRBD2. The CDR3 has 15 amino acids. Trimming at V came to 5 bases and at J to 8 bases, leaving 9 bases not matched to a gene. Germline assignment: CDR1 DFQATT and CDR2 SNEGSKA (reference sequence). The CDR3 protein is CSAGWTSGSVDEQFF. In DNA, the CDR3 is TGCAGTGCTGGTTGGACTAGCGGGAGTGTGGATGAGCAGTTCTTC.

This clonotype was counted ten times or more. The chain couples TRBV5-1 to TRBJ2-1; 8 bases match TRBD1. The CDR3 runs 15 residues. Germline CDR1 is SGHRS and CDR2 is YFSETQ. V lost 4 bases and J lost 12; bases outside the gene matches: 15. CDR3 bases: TGCGCCAGCAGCCAACAGGGGGTAGGTACAATGAGGCAGTTCTTC. It is translated as CASSQQGVGTMRQFF.

This chain connects TRBV20-1 to TRBJ1-2; D is unresolved. Germline V lookup: CDR1 DFQATT, CDR2 SNEGSKA (reference sequence). V was pared by 6 bases and J by 8 bases, with 13 bases between. The CDR3 runs to 11 residues. DNA of the CDR3: TGCAGTGCCTCCGATTTTCCAGGCTACACCTTC. Encoded protein: CSASDFPGYTF.

This chain uses TRBV29-1 with TRBJ1-1; 8 bases are shared with TRBD1. Germline loops: CDR1 SQVTM, CDR2 ANQGSEA. The CDR3 extends over 13 amino acids. Germline trimming cut 5 bases from V and 0 bases from J; bases unmatched to any gene: 2. The chain's CDR3 is CSVWTGLNTEAFF. As DNA, the CDR3 is TGCAGCGTTTGGACAGGGTTGAACACTGAAGCTTTCTTT.